Given below is one T cell receptor beta chain in context. These data originate in a study of control samples from healthy donors and cancer patients. Assay used: immunoSEQ multiplex PCR; TCRdb lists only in-frame clones, some missing. The table shows about 150,000 clones, with over 90% occurring only once. The sequence derives from a middle-aged man in good health. Material: blood.

The CDR3 coding sequence is TGTGCCAGCAGAAGTAGCGGGAGGGCCGAGGCCCTTTACGAGCAGTACTTC. Its protein is CASRSSGRAEALYEQYF. This sequence joins TRBV11-2 and TRBJ2-7; 11 positions agree with TRBD2. The V and J ends lost 6 bases and 4 bases, in that order; junction bases with no gene match: 14. The CDR3 length is 17 residues. In germline, CDR1 is SGHAT, CDR2 FQNNGV. The full variable domain, completed using reference TRBV11-2 and TRBJ2-7, is EAGVAQSPRYKIIEKRQSVAFWCNPISGHATLYWYQQILGQGPKLLIQFQNNGVVDDSQLPKDRFSAERLKGVDSTLKIQPAKLEDSAVYLCASRSSGRAEALYEQYFGPGTRLTVT.